A selection of T cell receptor beta chains follows, all from one sample in a study of T cells in tuberculosis. Data came from immunoSEQ multiplex PCR; TCRdb stores just in-frame clones and leaves some out. The sample yields fewer than 40,000 clones, approximately 90% seen once. Specimen: PBMCs, collected at tuberculosis diagnosis. These receptors were obtained from an adult with tuberculosis. The CDR3 runs from the conserved cysteine through the conserved F or W. D genes are given only for firm matches. Clone size is given for some rows only: seen once, a few or many times, or a class if the clone is expanded.

-,TRBV13,once,TRBJ1-1,CASSLGGFNTEAFF,TGTGCCAGCAGCTTGGGAGGTTTCAACACTGAAGCTTTCTTT
TRBD1,TRBV29-1,-,TRBJ2-6,CSVDRGISGANVLTF,TGCAGCGTCGACAGGGGGATCTCTGGGGCCAACGTCCTGACTTTC
-,TRBV6-5,-,TRBJ2-6,CASTSGPGANVLTF,TGTGCCAGCACCTCAGGGCCCGGGGCCAACGTCCTGACTTTC
TRBD1,TRBV5-4,-,TRBJ1-4,CASSHRDRNEKLFF,TGTGCCAGCAGCCACCGGGACAGAAATGAAAAACTGTTTTTT
TRBD1,TRBV7-2,-,TRBJ2-2,CASSLVTGAGELFF,TGTGCCAGCAGCTTGGTGACAGGGGCCGGGGAGCTGTTTTTT
TRBD2,TRBV7-2,few,TRBJ2-6,CASSLLAGTGANVLTF,TGTGCCAGCAGCCTACTAGCGGGGACTGGGGCCAACGTCCTGACTTTC
TRBD1,TRBV28,-,TRBJ1-2,CASSGTGGKDYGYTF,TGTGCCAGCAGCGGGACAGGGGGCAAGGACTATGGCTACACCTTC
TRBD2,TRBV4-1,-,TRBJ2-5,CASSPGSGGQETQYF,TGCGCCAGCAGCCCAGGTAGCGGGGGCCAAGAGACCCAGTACTTC
-,TRBV4-3,-,TRBJ1-2,CASSQEAEYGYTF,TGCGCCAGCAGCCAAGAGGCGGAATATGGCTACACCTTC
-,TRBV6-6,-,TRBJ1-6,CASSYSDTANSPLHF,TGTGCCAGCAGTTACAGTGACACCGCTAATTCACCCCTCCACTTT
-,TRBV18,few,TRBJ1-2,CASSGGTGGYTF,TGTGCCAGCTCTGGGGGGACGGGAGGCTACACCTTC
-,TRBV9,-,TRBJ1-2,CASEGDGYTF,TGTGCCAGCGAAGGGGATGGCTACACCTTC
TRBD1,TRBV27,-,TRBJ2-2,CASRTGPYTGELFF,TGTGCCAGCAGGACAGGGCCCTACACCGGGGAGCTGTTTTTT
TRBD1,TRBV14,-,TRBJ1-2,CASSPGGPYGYTF,TGTGCCAGCAGCCCAGGGGGCCCCTATGGCTACACCTTC
-,TRBV11-2,-,TRBJ2-7,CASSLDQGTYPYEQYF,TGTGCCAGCAGCTTAGATCAGGGAACCTACCCCTACGAGCAGTACTTC
-,TRBV5-6,-,TRBJ1-6,CASSSGIYNSPLHF,TGTGCCAGCAGCTCGGGAATCTATAATTCACCCCTCCACTTT
-,TRBV4-1,-,TRBJ2-7,CASSQLTGPRSYEQYF,TGCGCCAGCAGCCAGCTAACAGGGCCTCGCTCCTACGAGCAGTACTTC
TRBD2,TRBV27,-,TRBJ2-7,CASSLASGGSYEQYF,TGTGCCAGCAGTTTGGCTAGCGGGGGGTCCTACGAGCAGTACTTC
-,TRBV4-3,few,TRBJ1-4,CASSQGGEVGKLFF,TGCGCCAGCAGCCAAGGGGGGGAGGTGGGAAAACTGTTTTTT
-,TRBV7-2,medium-sized,TRBJ2-1,CASSPVLFRQFF,TGTGCCAGCAGCCCAGTCCTTTTCCGGCAGTTCTTC
-,TRBV10-3,-,TRBJ2-2,CAISEKGDGELFF,TGTGCCATCAGTGAGAAGGGGGACGGGGAGCTGTTTTTT
-,TRBV6-6,-,TRBJ1-3,CASSSQGSGNTIYF,TGTGCCAGCAGTAGTCAGGGGTCTGGAAACACCATATATTTT
-,TRBV13,once,TRBJ1-3,CASSSKPGKGTGNTIYF,TGTGCCAGCAGCTCAAAACCTGGGAAGGGGACAGGAAACACCATATATTTT
-,TRBV28,-,TRBJ1-4,CASSLGRAPNEKLFF,TGTGCCAGCAGTTTAGGCAGGGCTCCAAATGAAAAACTGTTTTTT
TRBD1,TRBV6-5,-,TRBJ1-2,CASNPQGAGGYTF,TGTGCCAGCAACCCTCAGGGGGCGGGAGGCTACACCTTC
-,TRBV27,-,TRBJ1-2,CASSLISGVGYGYTF,TGTGCCAGCAGTTTAATTTCAGGGGTTGGTTATGGCTACACCTTC
TRBD1,TRBV6-1,few,TRBJ1-2,CASSEGTGLYGYTF,TGTGCCAGCAGTGAAGGGACAGGCCTCTATGGCTACACCTTC
-,TRBV9,once,TRBJ1-4,CASSVGASTNEKLFF,TGTGCCAGCAGCGTAGGGGCCTCAACTAATGAAAAACTGTTTTTT
TRBD1,TRBV7-2,-,TRBJ1-2,CASSTGQGAWYGYTF,TGTGCCAGCAGCACGGGACAGGGGGCGTGGTATGGCTACACCTTC
-,TRBV6-5,-,TRBJ1-6,CASSYSPGDSSPLHF,TGTGCCAGCAGTTACTCCCCGGGAGATAGTTCACCCCTCCACTTT
-,TRBV11-1,-,TRBJ2-7,CASSPSGEQYF,TGTGCCAGCAGCCCGTCGGGCGAGCAGTACTTC
TRBD1,TRBV23-1,-,TRBJ2-2,CASSPGTGRTGELFF,TGCGCCAGCAGTCCCGGGACAGGGCGAACCGGGGAGCTGTTTTTT
-,TRBV4-3,-,TRBJ1-2,CASSLIGGIYALSEGRTYGYTF,TGCGCCAGCAGCCTCATCGGAGGCATCTACGCACTCTCTGAGGGCCGTACCTATGGCTACACCTTC
TRBD1,TRBV19,-,TRBJ2-7,CASSIGQGDYEQYF,TGTGCCAGTAGTATAGGACAGGGGGACTACGAGCAGTACTTC
TRBD1,TRBV19,-,TRBJ1-1,CASTDRGTEAFF,TGTGCCAGTACTGACAGGGGCACTGAAGCTTTCTTT
-,TRBV11-2,-,TRBJ2-7,CASSLTGTHTYEQYF,TGTGCCAGCAGCTTAACCGGGACACACACCTACGAGCAGTACTTC
TRBD1,TRBV19,once,TRBJ1-6,CASSRQGKNSPLHF,TGTGCCAGTAGTAGACAGGGAAAGAATTCACCCCTCCACTTT
-,TRBV25-1,-,TRBJ1-4,CASSAGAGNEKLFF,TGTGCCAGCAGCGCAGGGGCCGGAAATGAAAAACTGTTTTTT
-,TRBV19,-,TRBJ1-6,CASGGKQIPLHF,TGTGCCAGTGGTGGAAAACAGATACCCCTCCACTTT
-,TRBV28,-,TRBJ1-3,CASSLLPMSSGNTIYF,TGTGCCAGCAGTCTTTTACCTATGAGCTCTGGAAACACCATATATTTT
TRBD1,TRBV30,-,TRBJ1-2,CAYLGQGFNNYGYTF,TGTGCCTACCTGGGACAGGGGTTTAATAACTATGGCTACACCTTC
TRBD2,TRBV12-5,-,TRBJ2-4,CASGLVLEVAGGKNIQYF,TGTGCTAGTGGTTTGGTACTTGAGGTAGCGGGGGGCAAAAACATTCAGTACTTC
-,TRBV7-2,-,TRBJ1-1,CASSKGGMNTEAFF,TGTGCCAGCAGCAAAGGGGGTATGAACACTGAAGCTTTCTTT
-,TRBV10-3,-,TRBJ1-2,CAISVEGVKGYTF,TGTGCCATCAGTGTCGAGGGGGTGAAAGGCTACACCTTC
TRBD1,TRBV5-1,-,TRBJ1-6,CASSPDRVSPLHF,TGCGCCAGCAGCCCGGACAGGGTTTCACCCCTCCACTTT
TRBD2,TRBV7-3,-,TRBJ2-3,CASSPSGGAIDTQYF,TGTGCCAGCAGTCCTAGCGGGGGGGCGATAGATACGCAGTATTTT
TRBD1,TRBV5-1,-,TRBJ2-7,CASSSGQGAWEQYF,TGCGCCAGCAGCTCTGGACAGGGGGCATGGGAGCAGTACTTC